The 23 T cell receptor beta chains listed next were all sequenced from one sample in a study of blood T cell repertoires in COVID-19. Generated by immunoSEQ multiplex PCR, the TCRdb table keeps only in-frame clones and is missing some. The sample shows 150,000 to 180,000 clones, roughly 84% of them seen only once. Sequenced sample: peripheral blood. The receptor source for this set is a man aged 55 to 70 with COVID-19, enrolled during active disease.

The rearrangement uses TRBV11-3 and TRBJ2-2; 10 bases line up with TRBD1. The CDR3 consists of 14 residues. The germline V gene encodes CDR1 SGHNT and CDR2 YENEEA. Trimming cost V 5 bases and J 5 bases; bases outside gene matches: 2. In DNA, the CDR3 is TGTGCCAGCAGCCCGGGACAGGGGACCGGGGAGCTGTTTTTT. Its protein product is CASSPGQGTGELFF.

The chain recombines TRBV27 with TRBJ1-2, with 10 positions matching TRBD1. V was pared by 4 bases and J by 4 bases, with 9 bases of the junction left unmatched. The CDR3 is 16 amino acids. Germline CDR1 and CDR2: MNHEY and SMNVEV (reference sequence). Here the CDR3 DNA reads TGTGCCAGCAGTTCTCCTTTGACAGGGGGCGGCTATGGCTACACCTTC. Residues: CASSSPLTGGGYGYTF.

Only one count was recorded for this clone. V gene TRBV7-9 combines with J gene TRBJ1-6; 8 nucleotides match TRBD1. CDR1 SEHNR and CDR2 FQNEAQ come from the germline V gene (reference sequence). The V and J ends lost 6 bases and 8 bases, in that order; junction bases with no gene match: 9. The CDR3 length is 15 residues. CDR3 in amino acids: CASRDGQGLHSPLHF. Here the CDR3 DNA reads TGTGCCAGCAGAGATGGACAGGGTCTACATTCACCCCTCCACTTT.

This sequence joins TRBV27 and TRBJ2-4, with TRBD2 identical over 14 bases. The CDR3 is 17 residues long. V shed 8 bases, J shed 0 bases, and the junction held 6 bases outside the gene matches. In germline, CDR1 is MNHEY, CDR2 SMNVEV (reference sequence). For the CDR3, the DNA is TGTGCCAGCGACCGGACTAGCGGGAGGCTAGCCAAAAACATTCAGTACTTC. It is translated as CASDRTSGRLAKNIQYF.

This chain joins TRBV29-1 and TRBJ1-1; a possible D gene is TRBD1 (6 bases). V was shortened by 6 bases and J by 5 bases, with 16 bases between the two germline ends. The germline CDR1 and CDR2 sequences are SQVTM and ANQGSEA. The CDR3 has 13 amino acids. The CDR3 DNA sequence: TGCAGCGTCCAAACAACGAGGGGGACTGAAGCTTTCTTT. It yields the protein CSVQTTRGTEAFF.

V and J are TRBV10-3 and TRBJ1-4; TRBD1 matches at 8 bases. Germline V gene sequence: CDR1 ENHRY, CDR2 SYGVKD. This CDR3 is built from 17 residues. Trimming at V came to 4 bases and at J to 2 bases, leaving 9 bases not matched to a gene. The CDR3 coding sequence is TGTGCCATCAGTGCCACGGACAGGGTATCGACTAATGAAAAACTGTTTTTT. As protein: CAISATDRVSTNEKLFF.

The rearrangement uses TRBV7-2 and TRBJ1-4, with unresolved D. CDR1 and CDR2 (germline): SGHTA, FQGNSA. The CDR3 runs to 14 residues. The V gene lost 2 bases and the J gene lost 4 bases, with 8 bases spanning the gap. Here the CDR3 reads CASSLTFLNEKLFF. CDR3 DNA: TGTGCCAGCAGCTTAACATTCCTTAATGAAAAACTGTTTTTT.

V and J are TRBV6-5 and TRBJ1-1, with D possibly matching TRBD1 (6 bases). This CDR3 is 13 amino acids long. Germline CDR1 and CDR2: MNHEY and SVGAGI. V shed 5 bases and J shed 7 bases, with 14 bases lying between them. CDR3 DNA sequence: TGTGCCAGCAGTCTAAAGGACAGCCTTGAAGCTTTCTTT. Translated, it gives CASSLKDSLEAFF.

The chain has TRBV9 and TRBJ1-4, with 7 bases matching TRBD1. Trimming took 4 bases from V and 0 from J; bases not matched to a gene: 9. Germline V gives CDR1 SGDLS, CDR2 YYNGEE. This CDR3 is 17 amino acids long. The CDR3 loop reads CASSPGTVKATNEKLFF. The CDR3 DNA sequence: TGTGCCAGCAGCCCAGGGACAGTCAAAGCAACTAATGAAAAACTGTTTTTT. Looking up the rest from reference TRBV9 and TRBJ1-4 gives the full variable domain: DSGVTQTPKHLITATGQRVTLRCSPRSGDLSVYWYQQSLDQGLQFLIQYYNGEERAKGNILERFSAQQFPDLHSELNLSSLELGDSALYFCASSPGTVKATNEKLFFGSGTQLSVL.

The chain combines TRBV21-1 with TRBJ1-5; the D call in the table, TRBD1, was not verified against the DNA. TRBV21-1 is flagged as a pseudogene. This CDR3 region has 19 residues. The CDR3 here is CASSFFRDRGLYSNQPQHF. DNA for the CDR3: TGTGCCAGCAGCTTCTTCCGGGACAGGGGGCTGTATAGCAATCAGCCCCAGCATTTT.

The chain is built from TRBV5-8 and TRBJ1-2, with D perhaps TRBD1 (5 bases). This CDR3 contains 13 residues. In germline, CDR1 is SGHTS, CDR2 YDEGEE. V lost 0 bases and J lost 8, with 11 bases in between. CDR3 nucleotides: TGTGCCAGCAGCTTGGCAGGGTTAGAGGGCTACACCTTC. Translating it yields CASSLAGLEGYTF.

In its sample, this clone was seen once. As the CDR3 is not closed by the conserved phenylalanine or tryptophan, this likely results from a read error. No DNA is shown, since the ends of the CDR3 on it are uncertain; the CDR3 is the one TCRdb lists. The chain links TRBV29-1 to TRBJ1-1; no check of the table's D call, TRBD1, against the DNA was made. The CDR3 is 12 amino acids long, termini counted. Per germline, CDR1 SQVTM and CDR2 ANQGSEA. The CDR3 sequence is CSVEEPGVGQNS.

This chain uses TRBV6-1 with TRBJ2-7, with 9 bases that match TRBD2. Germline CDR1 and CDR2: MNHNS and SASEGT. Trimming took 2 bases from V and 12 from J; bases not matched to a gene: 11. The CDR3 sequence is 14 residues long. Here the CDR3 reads CASSELAGSIGRYF. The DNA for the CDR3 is TGTGCCAGCAGTGAACTAGCGGGGTCCATTGGGCGGTACTTC.

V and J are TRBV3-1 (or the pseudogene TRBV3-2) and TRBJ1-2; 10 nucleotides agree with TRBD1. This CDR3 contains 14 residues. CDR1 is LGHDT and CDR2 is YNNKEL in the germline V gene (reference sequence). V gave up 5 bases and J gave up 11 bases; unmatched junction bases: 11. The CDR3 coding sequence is TGTGCCAGCAGCGCCTCACCGGGACAGGGGCGTTACACCTTC. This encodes CASSASPGQGRYTF.

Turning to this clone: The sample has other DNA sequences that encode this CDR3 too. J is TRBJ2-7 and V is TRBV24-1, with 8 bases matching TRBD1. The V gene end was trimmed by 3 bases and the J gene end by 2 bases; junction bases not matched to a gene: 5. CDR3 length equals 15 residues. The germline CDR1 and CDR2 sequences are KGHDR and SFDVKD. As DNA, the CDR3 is TGTGCCACCAGTGATCCCCGGGACAGGACCTACGAGCAGTACTTC. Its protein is CATSDPRDRTYEQYF.

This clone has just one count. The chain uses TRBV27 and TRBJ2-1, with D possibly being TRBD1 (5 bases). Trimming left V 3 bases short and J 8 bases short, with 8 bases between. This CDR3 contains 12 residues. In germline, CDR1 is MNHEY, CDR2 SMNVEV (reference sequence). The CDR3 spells CASSFQGHEQFF. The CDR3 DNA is TGTGCCAGCAGTTTTCAGGGCCATGAGCAGTTCTTC.

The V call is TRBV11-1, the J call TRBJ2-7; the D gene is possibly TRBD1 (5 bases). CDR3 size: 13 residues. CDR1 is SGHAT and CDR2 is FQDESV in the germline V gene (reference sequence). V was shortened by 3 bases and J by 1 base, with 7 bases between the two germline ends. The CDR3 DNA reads TGTGCCAGCAGCTTCAGGGATTCCTACGAGCAGTACTTC. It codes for CASSFRDSYEQYF.

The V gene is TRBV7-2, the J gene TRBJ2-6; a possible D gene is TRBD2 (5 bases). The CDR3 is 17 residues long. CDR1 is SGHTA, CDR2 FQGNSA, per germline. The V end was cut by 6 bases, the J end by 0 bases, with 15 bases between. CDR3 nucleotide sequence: TGTGCCAGCAGTTCAGCCGGGGTGATCTCTGGGGCCAACGTCCTGACTTTC. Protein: CASSSAGVISGANVLTF.

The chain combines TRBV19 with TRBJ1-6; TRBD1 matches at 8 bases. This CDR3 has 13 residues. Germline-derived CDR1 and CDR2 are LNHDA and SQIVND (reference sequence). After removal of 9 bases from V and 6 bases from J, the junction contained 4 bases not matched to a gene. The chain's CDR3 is CASTGQVNSPLHF. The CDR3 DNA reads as TGTGCCAGCACGGGACAGGTTAATTCACCCCTCCACTTT.

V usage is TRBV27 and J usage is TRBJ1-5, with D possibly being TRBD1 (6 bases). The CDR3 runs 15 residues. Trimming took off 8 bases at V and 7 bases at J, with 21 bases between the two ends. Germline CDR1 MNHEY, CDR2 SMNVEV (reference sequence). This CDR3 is CASGLDQGLGQPQHF. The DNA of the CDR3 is TGTGCCAGCGGCTTAGATCAGGGGCTAGGGCAGCCCCAGCATTTT.

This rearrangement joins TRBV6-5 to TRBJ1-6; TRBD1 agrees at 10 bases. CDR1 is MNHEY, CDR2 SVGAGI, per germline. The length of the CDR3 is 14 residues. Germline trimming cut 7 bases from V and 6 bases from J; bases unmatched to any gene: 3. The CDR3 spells CASKGQGINSPLHF. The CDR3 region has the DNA TGTGCCAGCAAGGGACAGGGGATTAATTCACCCCTCCACTTT.

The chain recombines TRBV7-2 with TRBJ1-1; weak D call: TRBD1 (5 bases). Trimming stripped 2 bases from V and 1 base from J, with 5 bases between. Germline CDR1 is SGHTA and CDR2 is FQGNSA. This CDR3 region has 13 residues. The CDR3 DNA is TGTGCCAGCAGCTTACAGGGGAACACTGAAGCTTTCTTT. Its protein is CASSLQGNTEAFF.

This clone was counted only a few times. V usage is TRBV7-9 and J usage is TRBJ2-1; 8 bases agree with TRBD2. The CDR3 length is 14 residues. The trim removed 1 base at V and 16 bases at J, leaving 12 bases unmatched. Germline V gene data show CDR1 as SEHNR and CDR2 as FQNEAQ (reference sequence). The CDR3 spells CASSLEGRSGGIFF. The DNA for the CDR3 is TGTGCCAGCAGCTTAGAAGGGAGGAGCGGGGGTATCTTCTTC.